This TCR beta chain was recovered during a study of identical twins. Whole-study findings and limits: Abundant cord blood beta clonotypes carried fewer insertions; memory repertoires showed none. Conclusions came from cross-sectional statistical analysis, not from following the same donors.

One entry per CDR3 protein, called by TCRdb with MiXCR from the 5' RACE reads. The top ten clones hold over 0.25% of a sample with approximately 1.8 million distinct CDR3 sequences, about 30% of them seen once. On this clonotype itself: Antigen specificity is unknown.

Germline CDR1 is ENHRY and CDR2 is SYGVKD. The CDR3 spans 14 residues. V lost 7 bases to trimming and J lost 7 bases; unmatched junction nucleotides: 8. Healthy Caucasians supplied all donations. Source material: cord blood. The sequence was collected from a newborn girl in good health. The chain uses TRBV10-3 and TRBJ2-1; 9 bases match TRBD2. The DNA of the CDR3 is TGTGCCATCATGGCGGGAGGGCCGCGGAATGAGCAGTTCTTC. Translating gives CAIMAGGPRNEQFF.